This record concerns one T cell receptor beta chain sequence. Antigen specificity is unknown. The method was immunoSEQ multiplex PCR; TCRdb's version includes in-frame clones alone and lacks a portion of them. The sample lists 250,000 or so clones, 70% seen once, with roughly 14% in the top ten. Germline V CDR1 and CDR2: KGHSH, LQKENI. V lost 0 bases, J lost 0 bases, and 7 bases stayed unmatched. The CDR3 consists of 17 residues. Cryopreserved PBMCs supplied approximately 1.9 micrograms of genomic DNA for TCR beta libraries. This sample stems from a study of cytotoxic CD8 clonotypes in ibrutinib-treated CLL. Study-wide context: Median treatment time before response sampling was 12 months, range 6 to 36. Study-level findings and limits: Public clonotypes (which were uncommon) either contracted or remained stable on treatment. Sustained-remission and progressing patients were not sampled at matched times.

This material consisted of PBMCs, taken after 24 months of ibrutinib treatment. V is TRBV18 and J is TRBJ1-1; 7 bases match TRBD1. This sequence originates from a human donor with chronic lymphocytic leukemia. The CDR3 DNA sequence: TGTGCCAGCTCACCACCGGGTACAGGGGCAATGAACACTGAAGCTTTCTTT. It encodes CASSPPGTGAMNTEAFF.